The rows below give T cell receptor beta chains drawn from one sample of a study of T-cell reconstitution after alpha-beta-depleted transplantation in children. TCRdb passed the PCR reads through MiXCR, listing each CDR3 protein once. The sample has about 490,000 distinct CDR3 sequences; over 9.5% are singletons. The sample in question was PBMCs, obtained before TCRalphabeta/CD19-depleted stem cell transplant. These receptors all come from a child aged 2-15 years with inherited bone marrow failure, due to receive a stem cell transplant. Each CDR3 is given with its conserved first and last residue. The D gene is left open where the match is weak. Not all rows give a size; the values are once, few, many and, for expanded clones, a class.

cdr3_aa,cdr3_nt,v_call,d_call,clone_size,j_call
CSVGGAGNTIYF,TGCAGCGTTGGGGGGGCTGGAAACACCATATATTTT,TRBV29-1,NA,many,TRBJ1-3
CASRDRGAYEQYF,TGTGCCAGCAGGGACAGGGGGGCCTACGAGCAGTACTTC,TRBV27,TRBD1,many,TRBJ2-7
CASSLSGVVGTEAFF,TGTGCCAGCAGCTTGTCCGGGGTTGTGGGCACTGAAGCTTTCTTT,TRBV5-4,NA,many,TRBJ1-1
CASSLGAGVTNEQFF,TGTGCCAGCAGCTTAGGGGCGGGAGTTACCAATGAGCAGTTCTTC,TRBV7-9,TRBD2,NA,TRBJ2-1
CASSLKLSGTGPHEQYF,TGTGCCAGCAGCCTAAAGTTAAGCGGGACAGGGCCCCACGAGCAGTACTTC,TRBV7-9,TRBD1,NA,TRBJ2-7
CASSFRDSGANVLTF,TGCGCCAGCAGCTTTCGGGACTCTGGGGCCAACGTCCTGACTTTC,TRBV4-3,NA,many,TRBJ2-6
CASSAQGISYNEQFF,TGCGCCAGCAGCGCCCAGGGGATCTCCTACAATGAGCAGTTCTTC,TRBV5-1,NA,many,TRBJ2-1
CASSTGLAGPIRVREQYF,TGTGCCAGCTCCACTGGGCTAGCGGGACCCATTCGAGTAAGGGAGCAGTACTTC,TRBV27,TRBD2,few,TRBJ2-7
CASSPPKMGRIQETQYF,TGTGCCAGCTCGCCTCCAAAAATGGGCCGCATCCAAGAGACCCAGTACTTC,TRBV18,NA,many,TRBJ2-5
CASSLTAGRNQPQHF,TGCGCCAGCAGCTTGACAGCGGGACGCAATCAGCCCCAGCATTTT,TRBV5-1,NA,NA,TRBJ1-5
CSASTPSTDTQYF,TGCAGTGCTTCCACACCTAGCACAGATACGCAGTATTTT,TRBV20-1,NA,many,TRBJ2-3
CASSERARPGHYGYTF,TGTGCCAGCAGTGAACGTGCTCGTCCGGGCCACTATGGCTACACCTTC,TRBV6-1,NA,many,TRBJ1-2
CASSPGRFGFNEKLFF,TGTGCCAGCAGCCCCGGGCGTTTCGGATTTAATGAAAAACTGTTTTTT,TRBV7-9,NA,NA,TRBJ1-4
CASSYANYGYTF,TGTGCCAGCAGTTACGCGAACTATGGCTACACCTTC,TRBV6-5,NA,many,TRBJ1-2
CASSQRGIENTIYF,TGTGCCAGCAGCCAACGGGGAATCGAAAACACCATATATTTT,TRBV4-2,NA,many,TRBJ1-3
CSARASPSEKLFF,TGCAGTGCTAGAGCGAGCCCTAGCGAAAAACTGTTTTTT,TRBV20-1,NA,many,TRBJ1-4
CASSYPQGISDEQYF,TGTGCCAGCAGCTACCCTCAGGGGATATCGGACGAGCAGTACTTC,TRBV7-9,NA,once,TRBJ2-7
CAISDYRGREQYF,TGTGCCATCAGTGACTACAGGGGAAGGGAGCAGTACTTC,TRBV10-3,TRBD1,many,TRBJ2-7
CSATSDRYGYTF,TGCAGTGCTACCTCGGACAGATATGGCTACACCTTC,TRBV20-1,NA,many,TRBJ1-2
CASRRQGNSNQPQHF,TGTGCCAGCAGGAGACAGGGGAATAGCAATCAGCCCCAGCATTTT,TRBV6-1,TRBD1,few,TRBJ1-5
CASTTQGQGVTEAFF,TGCGCCAGCACTACCCAGGGACAGGGGGTAACTGAAGCTTTCTTT,TRBV5-1,TRBD1,NA,TRBJ1-1
CSASTSSGHAERGTDTQYF,TGCAGTGCTAGCACGTCTAGCGGACATGCCGAAAGAGGCACAGATACGCAGTATTTT,TRBV20-1,TRBD2,few,TRBJ2-3
CASSGWEGRNEQFF,TGTGCCAGCAGTGGGTGGGAGGGCCGAAATGAGCAGTTCTTC,TRBV2,TRBD2,NA,TRBJ2-1
CASSLEGMGTDTQYF,TGTGCCAGCAGTTTAGAAGGGATGGGAACAGATACGCAGTATTTT,TRBV12-3/TRBV12-4,NA,many,TRBJ2-3
CASSLGVTNTEAFF,TGTGCCAGCAGTTTAGGGGTGACGAACACTGAAGCTTTCTTT,TRBV27,NA,many,TRBJ1-1
CAGGGPYQETQYF,TGTGCCGGGGGGGGCCCGTACCAAGAGACCCAGTACTTC,TRBV7-8,NA,few,TRBJ2-5
CSARDFLYEQYF,TGCAGTGCTAGAGATTTTCTGTACGAGCAGTACTTT,TRBV20-1,NA,many,TRBJ2-7
CASSQDWWDREQFF,TGTGCCAGCAGCCAAGATTGGTGGGACCGTGAGCAGTTCTTC,TRBV3-1,NA,many,TRBJ2-1
CATSRARGWGYTF,TGTGCCACCAGCAGAGCCCGGGGATGGGGCTACACCTTC,TRBV15,NA,many,TRBJ1-2
CASRPPGLAYTGELFF,TGTGCCAGCAGACCTCCGGGACTAGCGTACACCGGGGAGCTGTTTTTT,TRBV2,TRBD2,many,TRBJ2-2
CASSLDRASGTYEQYF,TGTGCCAGCAGTTTAGATAGGGCTAGCGGGACCTACGAGCAGTACTTC,TRBV12-3/TRBV12-4,TRBD2,many,TRBJ2-7
CATRQDVGTDDNTGELFF,TGTGCCACCAGGCAAGACGTTGGGACAGACGACAACACCGGGGAGCTGTTTTTT,TRBV24-1,TRBD1,many,TRBJ2-2
CASSLVTRGTYTQYF,TGTGCCAGCAGTTTAGTAACCAGGGGCACATATACGCAGTATTTT,TRBV28,NA,few,TRBJ2-3
CASSLGLAYNEQFF,TGTGCCAGCAGTTTAGGACTAGCGTACAATGAGCAGTTCTTC,TRBV12-3/TRBV12-4,TRBD2,many,TRBJ2-1
CASSLASGRSNQPQHF,TGTGCCAGCAGCTTGGCCTCAGGGAGGAGCAATCAGCCCCAGCATTTT,TRBV5-6,NA,few,TRBJ1-5
CASSLIAGRWEQYF,TGTGCCAGCAGCCTCATAGCGGGGCGGTGGGAGCAGTACTTC,TRBV14,TRBD2,few,TRBJ2-7
CASKAALAEQFF,TGTGCCAGCAAGGCCGCTCTAGCTGAGCAGTTCTTC,TRBV7-9,NA,many,TRBJ2-1
CASSSRGTGRSKNIQYF,TGTGCCAGCAGTTCTAGAGGGACAGGGAGAAGCAAAAACATTCAGTACTTC,TRBV7-9,TRBD1,many,TRBJ2-4
CASSPGWGGTGELFF,TGTGCCAGCAGCCCAGGGTGGGGGGGCACCGGGGAGCTGTTTTTT,TRBV7-2,TRBD2,many,TRBJ2-2
CSVVSGTETQYF,TGCAGCGTTGTTTCAGGGACGGAGACCCAGTACTTC,TRBV29-1,NA,many,TRBJ2-5
CASSLGQGGNSPLHF,TGTGCCAGCAGTCTGGGACAGGGTGGTAATTCACCCCTCCACTTT,TRBV12-3/TRBV12-4,TRBD1,many,TRBJ1-6
CASSFGDGGKNIQYF,TGTGCCAGCAGCTTCGGGGATGGCGGCAAAAACATTCAGTACTTC,TRBV5-6,NA,NA,TRBJ2-4